Each of the 32 T cell receptor beta chains below was sequenced from the same sample in a study of beta chain features in type 1 diabetes. As every portion of the isolated RNA was reverse transcribed, the sequencing read expressed TCRB transcripts. The repertoire was sequenced with immunoSEQ multiplex PCR; TCRdb's copy has only in-frame clones and lacks some. The sample holds almost 350,000 clones, around 9% seen once. Their cognate antigens are unknown. Overall study findings and caveats: For Type 1 diabetes patients, all four CD4+ subsets carried TCRB CDR3s that were moderately but significantly shorter.

The sample consisted of central memory CD4+ T cells from blood. The receptor source for this set is a man aged 30 to 45 with type 1 diabetes.

This clone was counted a few times. This chain links TRBV6-5 with TRBJ2-1, with 9 bases identical to TRBD2. There are 15 residues in the CDR3. CDR1 and CDR2 from the germline V gene are MNHEY and SVGAGI. V dropped 7 bases and J dropped 7; count of bases not matched to a gene: 11. CDR3 nucleotide sequence: TGTGCCAGCACCGGGCGGGGGGGAGTAGGGAATGAGCAGTTCTTC. Translated, it gives CASTGRGGVGNEQFF.

This clone was seen at least ten times. The V gene is TRBV6-5, the J gene TRBJ2-1; 8 nucleotides agree with TRBD2. Germline-derived CDR1 and CDR2 are MNHEY and SVGAGI. J lost 8 bases, V lost 7 bases, and 7 bases had no gene match. This CDR3 contains 13 residues. CDR3 in DNA: TGTGCCAGCACCCCGGGGGGGAGGGATGAGCAGTTCTTC. Amino acid sequence: CASTPGGRDEQFF.

This clone was seen a few times. V usage is TRBV7-6 and J usage is TRBJ1-1; 9 bases fit TRBD1. CDR3 length equals 15 residues. Trimming took 6 bases from V and 3 from J; bases not matched to a gene: 8. Germline CDR1 and CDR2: SGHVS and FNYEAQ. The CDR3 DNA follows: TGTGCCAGCAGTTCCAGACAGGGGGTGTACACTGAAGCTTTCTTT. Translated: CASSSRQGVYTEAFF.

This clone turned up a few times. Other DNA sequences in the same sample also yield this CDR3. The V and J genes are TRBV19 and TRBJ1-2, with 9 bases lining up with TRBD1. CDR3 length: 13 amino acids. Losses at the gene ends were 5 bases for V and 6 bases for J; bases not matched to a gene: 4. Germline values: CDR1 LNHDA, CDR2 SQIVND (reference sequence). The CDR3: CASSLRDRDGYTF. The CDR3 DNA sequence: TGTGCCAGTAGTCTCCGGGACAGGGATGGCTACACCTTC.

This clone was observed many times. This chain connects TRBV19 to TRBJ1-1; TRBD1 agrees at 8 bases. Germline lookup yields CDR1 LNHDA and CDR2 SQIVND (reference sequence). The V segment lost 7 bases and the J segment 4 bases; nucleotides outside the gene matches: 11. This CDR3 comprises 15 residues. The CDR3 sequence is CASTARRTGSTEAFF. CDR3 bases: TGTGCCAGTACCGCCCGCCGGACAGGGAGCACTGAAGCTTTCTTT. The full variable domain, completed using reference TRBV19 and TRBJ1-1, is DGGITQSPKYLFRKEGQNVTLSCEQNLNHDAMYWYRQDPGQGLRLIYYSQIVNDFQKGDIAEGYSVSREKKESFPLTVTSAQKNPTAFYLCASTARRTGSTEAFFGQGTRLTVV.

The chain couples TRBV19 to TRBJ1-1, with D perhaps TRBD1 (6 bases). Looked up from germline, CDR1 is LNHDA and CDR2 is SQIVND (reference sequence). The CDR3 sequence is 15 residues long. V lost 5 bases and J lost 0, with 13 bases in between. CDR3 bases: TGTGCCAGTAGTGAGGAGACAGGTATGAACACTGAAGCTTTCTTT. Amino acids: CASSEETGMNTEAFF.

The V call is TRBV5-6, the J call TRBJ1-6; D not resolved. Trimming took off 4 bases at V and 5 bases at J, with 19 bases between the two ends. CDR3 length equals 17 residues. Germline lookup yields CDR1 SGHDT and CDR2 YYEEEE. The CDR3 nucleotides are TGTGCCAGCAGCCTTGGGGTGGGATCGTTGAATAATTCACCCCTCCACTTT. Protein: CASSLGVGSLNNSPLHF.

In this sample, this clone turned up many times. The genes are TRBV5-4 and TRBJ2-2, with D unresolved. V dropped 4 bases and J dropped 5 bases, with 9 bases sitting between them. This CDR3 region has 13 residues. From germline, CDR1 is SGHNT and CDR2 YYREEE (reference sequence). CDR3 region: CASSKATTGELFF. The DNA of the CDR3 is TGTGCCAGCAGCAAGGCAACAACCGGGGAGCTGTTTTTT.

In its sample, this clone was seen a few times. The chain has TRBV30 and TRBJ1-2; tentatively, D is TRBD1 (5 bases). V was cut by 0 bases and J by 6 bases, with 14 bases left in between. Germline V gene data show CDR1 as GTSNPN and CDR2 as SVGIG (reference sequence). The CDR3 totals 14 residues. CDR3 region: CAWSVQRTIDGYTF. The CDR3, as DNA: TGTGCCTGGAGTGTCCAGAGGACAATTGATGGCTACACCTTC.

The gene calls are TRBV5-1 and TRBJ2-7; unclear D gene. Germline V gives CDR1 SGHRS, CDR2 YFSETQ. This CDR3 contains 17 residues. The ends were cut back, 0 bases at V and 0 bases at J, with 16 bases in the middle. In DNA, the CDR3 is TGCGCCAGCAGCTTGGCCAGTCGCGGCAGGACCTCCTACGAGCAGTACTTC. It yields the protein CASSLASRGRTSYEQYF. The full variable domain, its missing parts supplied by reference TRBV5-1 and TRBJ2-7, is KAGVTQTPRYLIKTRGQQVTLSCSPISGHRSVSWYQQTPGQGLQFLFEYFSETQRNKGNFPGRFSGRQFSNSRSEMNVSTLELGDSALYLCASSLASRGRTSYEQYFGPGTRLTVT.

This clone showed up just a few times. V usage is TRBV5-1 and J usage is TRBJ2-1; D may correspond to TRBD1 or TRBD2 (5 bases each). The V gene's germline CDR1 is SGHRS and CDR2 YFSETQ. The CDR3 covers 15 residues. V was cut by 0 bases and J by 7 bases, with 14 bases left in between. The CDR3 nucleotides are TGCGCCAGCAGCTTGGACCTGGGGGTAACGAATGAGCAGTTCTTC. Amino acid sequence: CASSLDLGVTNEQFF.

This clone was seen more than once but under ten times. The genes are TRBV11-2 and TRBJ2-7; D is unclear. The CDR3 runs to 14 residues. V was pared by 2 bases and J by 2 bases, with 10 bases between. The germline gives CDR1 SGHAT, CDR2 FQNNGV. CDR3: CASSLQQAAYEQYF. The CDR3 bases are TGTGCCAGCAGCTTACAGCAGGCCGCCTACGAGCAGTACTTC.

The chain employs TRBV7-2 and TRBJ2-7; D may be TRBD2 (7 bases). V was clipped by 1 base and J by 6 bases, with 13 bases between them. The CDR3 has 14 amino acids. Germline V gene data show CDR1 as SGHTA and CDR2 as FQGNSA. Here the CDR3 DNA reads TGTGCCAGCAGCTTAGTAAACAGGGAGGGCGAGCAGTACTTC. Amino acid sequence: CASSLVNREGEQYF.

This clone has only a few counts. The chain carries TRBV30 and TRBJ2-1, with D tentatively TRBD2 (5 bases). Trimming shortened V by 3 bases and J by 7 bases, and 13 bases separated the two germline ends. This CDR3 region has 13 residues. Germline lookup yields CDR1 GTSNPN and CDR2 SVGIG (reference sequence). The CDR3 sequence: CAWSAVGGNEQFF. The CDR3 DNA sequence: TGTGCCTGGAGCGCCGTAGGAGGTAATGAGCAGTTCTTC.

This clone was seen a few times. This chain links TRBV5-6 with TRBJ2-5, with 8 bases identical to TRBD1. Germline trimming cut 4 bases from V and 5 bases from J; bases unmatched to any gene: 4. The germline V gene encodes CDR1 SGHDT and CDR2 YYEEEE. CDR3 length: 13 amino acids. CDR3: CASSITGGETQYF. The CDR3, as DNA: TGTGCCAGCAGCATTACAGGGGGTGAGACCCAGTACTTC.

This clone came up a few times. J is TRBJ2-7 and V is TRBV28; 7 bases align to TRBD1. With V trimmed by 5 bases and J by 2 bases, 3 bases remained unmatched. CDR3 length equals 13 residues. Germline CDR1 and CDR2: MDHEN and SYDVKM. The CDR3, as DNA: TGTGCCAGCAGTGTGACAGGGACCTACGAGCAGTACTTC. This gives the protein CASSVTGTYEQYF.

As DNA, the CDR3 is TGTGCCAGCAGCCCAGGGGGTGGTGGCTACACCTTC. Translation gives CASSPGGGGYTF. This rearrangement joins TRBV11-2 to TRBJ1-2; TRBD1 matches 7 bases. There are 12 residues in the CDR3. Germline trimming cut 5 bases from V and 7 bases from J; bases unmatched to any gene: 4. CDR1 SGHAT and CDR2 FQNNGV come from the germline V gene.

The chain employs TRBV2 and TRBJ2-7; the D gene is possibly TRBD2 (6 bases). Trimming cost V 7 bases and J 0 bases, with 13 bases left between them. The length of the CDR3 is 14 residues. Germline V CDR1 and CDR2: SNHLY, FYNNEI. The CDR3 region is CASNRESRSYEQYF. In DNA form, the CDR3 reads TGTGCCAGCAATCGGGAGTCCCGCTCCTACGAGCAGTACTTC.

This chain links TRBV6-6 with TRBJ1-6; 10 nucleotides match TRBD1. Germline V CDR1 and CDR2: MNHNY, SVGAGI (reference sequence). Trimming took 6 bases from V and 10 from J; bases not matched to a gene: 6. This CDR3 has 14 residues. The chain's CDR3 is CASRGQGEGSPLHF. The CDR3 DNA sequence: TGTGCCAGCAGAGGACAGGGGGAGGGATCACCCCTCCACTTT.

A few counts support this clone. The chain combines TRBV9 with TRBJ2-1; tentatively, D is TRBD2 (6 bases). CDR1 SGDLS and CDR2 YYNGEE come from the germline V gene. Trimming took off 3 bases at V and 9 bases at J, with 13 bases between the two ends. The CDR3 has 13 amino acids. The CDR3 coding sequence is TGTGCCAGCAGCGCTCAGGGACTGGGTGAGCAGTTCTTC. This gives the protein CASSAQGLGEQFF.

The chain has TRBV5-4 and TRBJ2-5; D ambiguous. This CDR3 comprises 14 residues. V gave up 4 bases and J gave up 5 bases, with 15 bases separating them. The V gene's germline CDR1 is SGHNT and CDR2 YYREEE (reference sequence). CDR3 in DNA: TGTGCCAGCAGCAAACATGACTCCAGGGAGACCCAGTACTTC. This encodes CASSKHDSRETQYF.

This clone was detected a few times. The chain joins TRBV6-5 to TRBJ2-4; tentative D call: TRBD2 (7 bases). Germline loops: CDR1 MNHEY, CDR2 SVGAGI. The CDR3 is 13 residues long. V lost 7 bases and J lost 5, with 12 bases in between. For the CDR3, the DNA is TGTGCCAGCAAGCAGGGGAGGGAAAACATTCAGTACTTC. It encodes CASKQGRENIQYF.

This clone was found a few times. V and J are TRBV2 and TRBJ1-1; TRBD1 might be the D (6 bases). V lost 7 bases to trimming and J lost 2 bases, with 14 bases between them. The CDR3 is 14 amino acids. Germline CDR1 reads SNHLY; CDR2 reads FYNNEI. For the CDR3, the DNA is TGTGCCAGCAAGGGGGTGGGGTATAACACTGAAGCTTTCTTT. It encodes CASKGVGYNTEAFF. The complete variable domain, with remaining parts taken from reference TRBV2 and TRBJ1-1, reads EPEVTQTPSHQVTQMGQEVILRCVPISNHLYFYWYRQILGQKVEFLVSFYNNEISEKSEIFDDQFSVERPDGSNFTLKIRSTKLEDSAMYFCASKGVGYNTEAFFGQGTRLTVV.

The chain recombines TRBV19 with TRBJ1-1; TRBD1 matches 10 bases. The CDR3 is made up of 16 amino acids. Germline CDR1 and CDR2: LNHDA and SQIVND (reference sequence). The J segment lost 5 bases and the V segment lost 8 bases, leaving 14 bases of the junction unmatched. In DNA, the CDR3 is TGTGCCAGTGTAGAGTACAGGGACAGGGGAAGGACTGAAGCTTTCTTT. Amino acid sequence: CASVEYRDRGRTEAFF. The variable domain in full, with the rest retrieved from reference TRBV19 and TRBJ1-1, is DGGITQSPKYLFRKEGQNVTLSCEQNLNHDAMYWYRQDPGQGLRLIYYSQIVNDFQKGDIAEGYSVSREKKESFPLTVTSAQKNPTAFYLCASVEYRDRGRTEAFFGQGTRLTVV.

This clone was observed a few times. The V call is TRBV19, the J call TRBJ1-1, with TRBD1 as a possible D gene (6 bases). The CDR3 is made up of 13 amino acids. V was clipped by 3 bases and J by 10 bases, with 15 bases between them. Germline V gene lookup returns CDR1 LNHDA and CDR2 SQIVND (reference sequence). CDR3 DNA sequence: TGTGCCAGTAGTATCGACTACGGAGGGGGAGCTTTCTTT. Translation gives CASSIDYGGGAFF.

A remark on this clone: Different DNA sequences within this sample yield the same CDR3. For the CDR3, the DNA is TGCAGCGTTGCCGGGACAGGTCAAGAGACCCAGTACTTC. Residues: CSVAGTGQETQYF. This chain links TRBV29-1 with TRBJ2-5; 8 bases are a match to TRBD1. V shed 4 bases and J 2 bases; nucleotides not matched to a gene: 3. CDR1 and CDR2 (germline): SQVTM, ANQGSEA. The CDR3 is made up of 13 amino acids.

This clone appeared a few times. The chain has TRBV11-2 and TRBJ2-5; perhaps TRBD2 as D (7 bases). CDR1 is SGHAT and CDR2 is FQNNGV in the germline V gene. The CDR3 extends over 15 amino acids. Trimming left V 5 bases short and J 5 bases short, with 18 bases between. The CDR3 DNA reads as TGTGCCAGCAGCCCTCTCCGGGGGGCCTACGAGACCCAGTACTTC. Its protein product is CASSPLRGAYETQYF.

This clone was found a few times. V is TRBV6-5 and J is TRBJ2-4; D possibly uses TRBD1 or TRBD2 (5 bases each). Germline lookup yields CDR1 MNHEY and CDR2 SVGAGI. CDR3 length: 14 amino acids. The ends were cut back, 5 bases at V and 8 bases at J, with 16 bases in the middle. The CDR3 region has the DNA TGTGCCAGCAGTGAAGGGCCGGGACCAGACATTCAGTACTTC. Amino acid sequence: CASSEGPGPDIQYF.

V usage is TRBV18 and J usage is TRBJ2-2, with D unclear. In germline, CDR1 is KGHSH, CDR2 LQKENI. The CDR3 spans 15 residues. V dropped 2 bases and J dropped 0 bases, with 7 bases sitting between them. Here the CDR3 reads CASSPLAANTGELFF. DNA of the CDR3: TGTGCCAGCTCACCATTGGCAGCGAACACCGGGGAGCTGTTTTTT.

This clone came up many times. At the DNA level, this CDR3 is encoded by other sequences in the same sample as well. J is TRBJ1-2 and V is TRBV28, with D possibly matching TRBD1 (5 bases). CDR3 size: 12 residues. Looked up from germline, CDR1 is MDHEN and CDR2 is SYDVKM. Trimming cost V 3 bases and J 3 bases, with 5 bases left between them. The CDR3 DNA sequence: TGTGCCAGCAGTTTGGGGGACTATGGCTACACCTTC. It yields the protein CASSLGDYGYTF.

This clone was observed a handful of times. The chain is built from TRBV9 and TRBJ2-3, with unresolved D. The CDR3 runs 14 residues. The V gene's germline CDR1 is SGDLS and CDR2 YYNGEE. Trimming took off 6 bases at V and 3 bases at J, with 14 bases between the two ends. Here the CDR3 DNA reads TGTGCCAGCAACAGCCGGGTCGGGACAGATACGCAGTATTTT. This translates into CASNSRVGTDTQYF.

The chain carries TRBV28 and TRBJ2-7; D tentatively reads TRBD1 or TRBD2 (5 bases each). CDR1 is MDHEN, CDR2 SYDVKM, per germline. The V end was cut by 6 bases, the J end by 2 bases, with 17 bases between. CDR3 length: 15 residues. The CDR3 nucleotides are TGTGCCAGCAGATGGCCAGGGACGCCCCCCTACGAGCAGTACTTC. Amino acid sequence: CASRWPGTPPYEQYF.